The 11 T cell receptor beta chains below were found in one sample sequenced in a study of T cells in Graves' hyperthyroidism and ophthalmopathy. The source material, RNA transcripts, was used to amplify TCR beta CDR3 regions. Carried out on the TCR CDR3, a first-round RT-PCR used the HTBI primer set. Each CDR3 protein is one row after TCRdb ran MiXCR on the multiplex PCR reads. The data hold around 350,000 distinct CDR3 sequences, with under 15% observed a single time. The sequencing input was blood. The receptors originated from a woman aged 18-35 years with Graves' hyperthyroidism.

This clonotype was seen only a few times. V and J are TRBV7-9 and TRBJ2-7; weak D call: TRBD1 (5 bases). The CDR3 totals 15 residues. Germline V gives CDR1 SEHNR, CDR2 FQNEAQ (reference sequence). The V gene lost 4 bases and the J gene lost 0 bases, with 13 bases spanning the gap. Here the CDR3 DNA reads TGTGCCAGCAGCTGGGTGGCAGGGCCCTCCTACGAGCAGTACTTC. This gives the protein CASSWVAGPSYEQYF.

The table lists this clonotype with many counts. CDR3 in DNA: TGTGCCAGCAGTTTTCTCACAGATACGCAGTATTTT. Translation gives CASSFLTDTQYF. The chain combines TRBV7-9 with TRBJ2-3; the D is unclear. This CDR3 region has 12 residues. The V end was cut by 6 bases, the J end by 2 bases, with 6 bases between. In germline, CDR1 is SEHNR, CDR2 FQNEAQ (reference sequence).

This clonotype has at least ten counts. This sequence joins TRBV3-1 and TRBJ2-3; maybe TRBD2 (7 bases). The ends were cut back, 1 base at V and 5 bases at J, with 16 bases in the middle. Germline CDR1 LGHDT, CDR2 YNNKEL (reference sequence). The CDR3 spans 16 residues. CDR3 bases: TGTGCCAGCAGCCAAGGGGGGGGGCAGATGGTAGATACGCAGTATTTT. The encoded protein is CASSQGGGQMVDTQYF.

In this sample, this clonotype turned up many times. V and J are TRBV7-3 and TRBJ2-1, with TRBD2 matching over 16 bases. Germline CDR1 SGHTA, CDR2 FQGTGA. The CDR3 covers 18 residues. V shed 5 bases and J 8 bases; nucleotides not matched to a gene: 12. The CDR3 sequence is CASSLKGLAGGPGDEQFF. CDR3 in DNA: TGTGCCAGCAGCCTAAAGGGACTAGCGGGAGGGCCGGGGGATGAGCAGTTCTTC.

This clonotype was seen a handful of times. CDR3 nucleotide sequence: TGCAGTGCTAGAGTGGTTGGGGTTTCTAACTATGGCTACACCTTC. Translated, it gives CSARVVGVSNYGYTF. J is TRBJ1-2 and V is TRBV20-1; D is unresolved. Trimming pared 1 base from V and 0 bases from J, leaving 12 bases between. CDR1 and CDR2 (germline): DFQATT, SNEGSKA (reference sequence). CDR3 length equals 15 residues.

There are many counts of this clonotype. The chain is built from TRBV2 and TRBJ2-3; D unresolved. Trimming removed 6 bases from V and 1 base from J, with 14 bases in between. The CDR3 contains 15 residues. CDR1 is SNHLY, CDR2 FYNNEI, per germline. CDR3 sequence: CASSASGVRTDTQYF. CDR3 nucleotide sequence: TGTGCCAGCAGCGCCTCTGGGGTTCGCACAGATACGCAGTATTTT.

The chain has TRBV7-2 and TRBJ2-1; 13 positions match TRBD2. CDR1 SGHTA and CDR2 FQGNSA come from the germline V gene. This CDR3 is built from 19 residues. V lost 5 bases and J lost 6; bases outside the gene matches: 16. This chain's CDR3 is CASSQEGTSGIASPNEQFF. The DNA for the CDR3 is TGTGCCAGCAGCCAAGAGGGGACTAGCGGGATCGCCTCACCCAATGAGCAGTTCTTC.

In its sample, this clonotype was seen many times. CDR3 nucleotide sequence: TGCAGTGCGGATGGTTGGGACAGGGGGCGAAATATTCCTAATTCACCCCTCCACTTT. Amino acids: CSADGWDRGRNIPNSPLHF. The rearrangement uses TRBV20-1 and TRBJ1-6, with 12 nucleotides matching TRBD1. Germline assignment: CDR1 DFQATT and CDR2 SNEGSKA (reference sequence). This CDR3 spans 19 amino acids. The V and J ends lost 6 bases and 6 bases, in that order; junction bases with no gene match: 18.

This clonotype was observed many times. The rearrangement uses TRBV28 and TRBJ2-1; D ambiguous. Germline CDR1 and CDR2: MDHEN and SYDVKM. This CDR3 region has 13 residues. V was shortened by 3 bases and J by 7 bases, with 10 bases between the two germline ends. The CDR3 DNA is TGTGCCAGCAGTTTCGCCCCCTCGAATGAGCAGTTCTTC. Encoded protein: CASSFAPSNEQFF.

Many counts were recorded for this clonotype. This chain links TRBV7-9 with TRBJ2-7; 7 bases agree with TRBD1. This CDR3 contains 14 residues. CDR1 and CDR2 (germline): SEHNR, FQNEAQ (reference sequence). The V segment lost 5 bases and the J segment 2 bases; nucleotides outside the gene matches: 6. The CDR3 DNA sequence: TGTGCCAGCAGCCCAGGGACAGACCCCTACGAGCAGTACTTC. As protein: CASSPGTDPYEQYF.

This clonotype appeared a few times. The genes are TRBV9 and TRBJ2-3; a weak D match, TRBD1 (6 bases). Between the trimmed V and J ends, which lost 4 bases and 6 bases, there was a span of 18 bases. The CDR3 has 15 residues. Germline assignment: CDR1 SGDLS and CDR2 YYNGEE. The CDR3 protein is CASSLTGLDVDTQYF. In nucleotides, the CDR3 is TGTGCCAGCAGCCTGACAGGACTGGATGTGGATACGCAGTATTTT.